This T cell receptor beta chain is from a study of human T cells and chemical hapten exposure. Time point defined: patch test 3, about 24 weeks after DPC sensitization. Indicated treatment: therapeutic diphenylcyclopropenone sensitization with weekly scalp DPC. Blood collection happened ahead of applying each patch test. The CDR3 covers 11 residues. Trimming shortened V by 3 bases and J by 8 bases, and 7 bases separated the two germline ends. The library tagged each cDNA molecule with unique molecular identifiers. One entry per CDR3 protein, called by TCRdb with MiXCR from the RACE reads. The sample has tens of thousands of distinct CDR3 sequences; approximately 10% are singletons. Turning to this clonotype: Its antigen is unidentified.

Study observations and caveats: Donors were affected by alopecia, so their immune reaction might vary from that of healthy individuals.

The chain joins TRBV12-3 or TRBV12-4 to TRBJ1-1; D is perhaps TRBD1 (5 bases). The sample was whole blood, taken in connection with sensitization to the hapten diphenylcyclopropenone (DPC). The receptor comes from a woman between 50 and 59 years old with alopecia areata. Some clones in this sample may be carry-over from other donors' samples. CDR3 sequence (DNA): TGTGCCAGCAGTTTTTGGGACGAAGCTTTCTTT. This sequence encodes CASSFWDEAFF.